This T cell receptor beta chain emerged from a study of glioma-infiltrating T cells listed by TCRdb under 2016. Study-level background: The study sequenced TCR alpha- and beta-chain repertoires from glioma tissue, from non-neoplastic brain tissue and from matched peripheral blood mononuclear cells. To measure divergence between tissue and blood T-cell populations, each tissue-infiltrating repertoire was compared with the peripheral blood repertoire of the same patient. Three low-grade glioma patients, several primary glioblastoma patients, and three non-glioma patients who contributed non-neoplastic brain tissue made up the paired cohort. Results and caveats for the whole study, not just this receptor: Group comparisons rested on small numbers: three non-neoplastic, three low-grade glioma and roughly eight glioblastoma patients. In non-neoplastic patients, VJ-independent divergence between tissue and blood fell below expectation, whereas in all gliomas, and especially in low-grade gliomas, the divergence rose above expectation. Very few CDR3 sequences were found to be shared between tissue and blood, and this scarcity was attributed to high CDR3 diversity and limited sampling.

This clonotype was counted at least ten times. Its antigen remains unidentified. Nothing much larger sits one base from this clone, and base qualities are not available. The iRepertoire nested amplicon-rescue multiplex PCR (arm-PCR) platform was used to amplify TCR alpha and beta CDR3 regions from RNA. For one-step reverse transcription and amplification, roughly 85-400 ng of tissue mRNA or PBMC total RNA was used as input. Following bead purification, Illumina adapters were added by a secondary multiplex PCR, and libraries between 200 and 400 bp were gel-purified. Libraries carried internal 6-nucleotide barcodes used for demultiplexing. The libraries were sequenced on an Illumina MiSeq using 2x220 or 2x250 nucleotide paired-end reads. Per the original workflow: Paired reads were merged using FLASH 1.2.11 and aligned with BWA-MEM to the GRCh37 human genome, and TRA and TRB reads were then extracted. An IMGT-derived reference of cassette sequences and CDR3 motifs, with pseudogenes included, was used for V and J assignment. Three-frame translation of reads was performed, and productive CDR3s were defined as those with a C...FGXG motif and no stop codons. Unique combinations of V-J cassette pair and CDR3 amino acid sequence were defined as clonotypes. Hamming distance filtering was applied to reads, with thresholds set by the sequence error rate of each sample in mapped regions. The raw public data were reprocessed by TCRdb itself: fastp quality trimming at Q25, MiXCR clonotype calling, in-frame beta chains only. Every entry covers one CDR3 protein and lists the most common genes and DNA from its rows. In this record, the V and J calls reflect TCRdb's handling and not the investigators' own analysis. The sample profile shows about 93,000 distinct CDR3 sequences; around 42% of them were found once. The biggest ten clones account for roughly two fifths of the sample.

For CDR1 and CDR2, the germline V gene lists SGHTA and FQGNSA. The V and J ends are trimmed by 5 bases and 2 bases, leaving 10 bases between them. The CDR3 runs 14 residues from the cysteine to the phenylalanine. The retained sequence is limited to the CDR3, 42 bases, with the frame set at the first base. The sequencing sample was made of glioma tissue, nonneoplastic brain tissue, or PBMCs (not recorded which). The chain couples TRBV7-2 to TRBJ1-3, with the identity of the D gene unclear. The receptor comes from a human donor with low-grade glioma or glioblastoma, undergoing nonglioma brain surgery, or in good health (not recorded which). The CDR3 region reads CASSESSTGNTIYF. DNA sequence: TGTGCCAGCAGCGAAAGCTCAACTGGAAACACCATATATTTT.